The entry below describes one T cell receptor (beta chain). The CDR3 totals 15 residues. Germline CDR1 reads SGHAT; CDR2 reads FQNNGV. V lost 0 bases and J 2 bases, leaving 8 bases between the germline ends. This entry belongs to a study of blood T cell repertoires in COVID-19. Study-wide background: Acute-phase and convalescent COVID-19 samples originated in the United States, Italy and Spain. T cells, B-cell-depleted T cells, or PBMCs provided the cDNA or gDNA that served as material.

Under the authors' procedure: Researchers report that nucleated cell counts were estimated from reference gene primer amplification. TCRdb's copy holds only in-frame clones and misses some; the assay was immunoSEQ multiplex PCR. V, J and clone size are those of that table, while D and trimming were read from the DNA. The sample lists 63,000 or so clones, more than 75% occurring once. V usage is TRBV11-2 and J usage is TRBJ2-1; weak D call: TRBD1 (6 bases). The receptor comes from a human donor in a cohort sampled during active COVID-19. Sequencing was carried out using peripheral blood. The CDR3 protein is CASSLDRGAYNEQFF. The DNA of the CDR3 is TGTGCCAGCAGCTTAGACAGGGGAGCCTACAATGAGCAGTTCTTC.